A selection of T cell receptor beta chains follows, all from one sample in a study of tumor and adjacent non-tumor tissue in lung cancer. TCRdb re-called the multiplex PCR reads with MiXCR, one entry per CDR3 protein. This sample has fewer than 75,000 distinct CDR3 sequences, with roughly three quarters found just once. Specimen: distant non-tumor lung tissue. These receptors were taken from a man in his 60s with non-small cell lung cancer. Both conserved end residues are part of each CDR3. The D gene is left open where the match is weak. Size is stated for part of the rows, as once, few or many counts, or as a class when the clone is expanded.

clone size,D gene,CDR3 length,V gene,J gene,CDR3 protein,CDR3 DNA
NA,TRBD2,17,TRBV6-5,TRBJ2-3,CASRQKGLVGSTDTRYF,TGTGCCAGCAGACAGAAAGGACTAGTGGGGTCCACAGATACGCGGTATTTT
NA,TRBD1,14,TRBV4-2,TRBJ1-2,CASSQGQGADDYTF,TGTGCCAGCAGCCAAGGTCAGGGGGCAGATGACTACACCTTC
NA,NA,15,TRBV5-6,TRBJ2-5,CASSLKGSYQETQYF,TGTGCCAGCAGCCTTAAGGGAAGTTACCAAGAGACCCAGTACTTC
NA,TRBD2,19,TRBV11-3,TRBJ2-1,CASSLRWGTSGEHYDEQFF,TGTGCCAGCAGCCTTAGGTGGGGGACTAGTGGGGAACACTACGATGAGCAGTTCTTC
NA,NA,17,TRBV6-1,TRBJ2-3,CASSVFTGEVGTDTQYF,TGTGCCAGCAGTGTTTTCACAGGCGAGGTAGGCACAGATACGCAGTATTTT
NA,NA,16,TRBV5-1,TRBJ2-5,CASSLTSGSRGETRYF,TGCGCCAGCAGCTTGACTAGTGGCAGTCGGGGAGAGACCCGGTACTTC
NA,TRBD1,12,TRBV29-1,TRBJ1-1,CSARVTGTETFF,TGCAGCGCCCGGGTGACAGGGACTGAAACTTTCTTT
many,TRBD2,13,TRBV4-2,TRBJ2-1,CASSLGTINEQFF,TGTGCCAGCAGCCTTGGGACTATTAATGAGCAGTTCTTC
NA,NA,17,TRBV7-8,TRBJ2-7,CASSLLGLAVSSYTQYF,TGTGCCAGCAGCTTATTAGGGTTGGCAGTAAGCTCCTACACGCAGTACTTC
NA,TRBD1,14,TRBV20-1,TRBJ1-4,CSARYRPGGEKLFF,TGCAGTGCTAGATATCGGCCAGGGGGGGAAAAACTGTTTTTT
once,NA,13,TRBV6-1,TRBJ1-1,CASRIQSNTETFF,TGTGCCAGCAGGATACAGTCGAACACTGAAACTTTCTTT
once,NA,16,TRBV7-8,TRBJ2-7,CARSSDGLGSSYEQYF,TGTGCCAGGAGCTCAGATGGGCTCGGCAGCTCCTACGAACAGTACTTC
NA,NA,12,TRBV6-6,TRBJ2-1,CASSPTRNVQLF,TGTGCCAGCAGTCCTACCAGGAATGTGCAGCTCTTC
NA,NA,13,TRBV12-3/TRBV12-4,TRBJ2-1,CVSSFALGDEQFF,TGTGTCAGCAGTTTCGCGTTGGGCGATGAGCAGTTCTTC
NA,NA,13,TRBV7-8,TRBJ2-7,CASSTGPDYEQYF,TGTGCTAGTAGTACCGGACCAGACTACGAGCAGTACTTC
NA,TRBD2,17,TRBV6-2/TRBV6-3,TRBJ2-1,CASSYNIRGSFPSLQFF,TGTGCCAGCAGTTACAATATACGCGGGAGTTTCCCCTCTTTGCAGTTCTTC
NA,NA,16,TRBV6-1,TRBJ1-5,CPSSRHRDGSVQPQHF,TGTCCCAGCAGCCGACACAGGGATGGGTCCGTCCAACCCCAGCATTTT
NA,TRBD1,15,TRBV6-5,TRBJ1-2,CASSRQGGNNCSYTF,TGTGCCAGCAGTCGACAGGGTGGGAATAACTGTAGTTACACCTTC
NA,NA,15,TRBV29-1,TRBJ2-7,CSVEDWERGRYEQYF,TGCAGCGTTGAAGATTGGGAAAGGGGCCGCTACGAGCAGTACTTC
once,TRBD2,16,TRBV6-5,TRBJ2-1,CASSYSSSGKNNEQFF,TGTGCCAGCAGTTACTCGTCTAGCGGGAAGAACAATGAGCAGTTCTTC
many,NA,11,TRBV5-1,TRBJ2-1,CASRTNDEQFF,TGCGCCAGCAGGACTAACGATGAGCAGTTCTTC
many,NA,15,TRBV20-1,TRBJ1-5,CSARVRGWSNQPQHF,TGCAGTGCTAGAGTTAGGGGTTGGAGCAATCAGCCCCAGCATTTT
NA,NA,16,TRBV5-6,TRBJ2-5,CASSLGGSQRVRAQYF,TGTGCCAGCAGCTTGGGGGGCTCACAGAGGGTGCGGGCCCAGTACTTC
NA,NA,14,TRBV29-1,TRBJ2-2,CRVERRENTGELFF,TGCAGAGTTGAAAGGCGGGAGAACACCGGGGAGCTGTTTTTT
NA,TRBD2,15,TRBV5-1,TRBJ2-7,CASSSSGLGAYEQYF,TGCGCCAGCAGCTCATCGGGACTAGGGGCCTACGAGCAGTACTTC
NA,NA,12,TRBV5-4,TRBJ2-7,CASSLGGYEQYF,TGTGCCAGCAGCTTGGGCGGCTACGAGCAGTATTTC